This T cell receptor beta chain emerged from a study of spatial heterogeneity in lung cancer. Per the germline V gene, CDR1 is SGHTA and CDR2 is FQGNSA. This CDR3 has 14 residues. V was cut by 5 bases and J by 3 bases, with 13 bases left in between. Time point reported: sample taken at primary tumor resection. In its sample, this clonotype ranks as medium-sized (0.01 to 0.1%). TCRdb reprocessed the 5' RACE reads with MiXCR, giving one entry per CDR3 protein. The sample lists 2,000 or so distinct CDR3 sequences; roughly 8.7% were seen once. The sequencing here drew on normal lung tissue next to the tumor, taken at surgery. The sequence was obtained from a female donor with early-stage non-small cell lung cancer. The J gene is TRBJ2-5, the V gene TRBV7-2, with TRBD2 as a possible D gene (6 bases). The CDR3 reads CASSQNRGKETQYF. The CDR3 DNA reads as TGTGCCAGCAGCCAAAACCGGGGGAAAGAGACCCAGTACTTC.